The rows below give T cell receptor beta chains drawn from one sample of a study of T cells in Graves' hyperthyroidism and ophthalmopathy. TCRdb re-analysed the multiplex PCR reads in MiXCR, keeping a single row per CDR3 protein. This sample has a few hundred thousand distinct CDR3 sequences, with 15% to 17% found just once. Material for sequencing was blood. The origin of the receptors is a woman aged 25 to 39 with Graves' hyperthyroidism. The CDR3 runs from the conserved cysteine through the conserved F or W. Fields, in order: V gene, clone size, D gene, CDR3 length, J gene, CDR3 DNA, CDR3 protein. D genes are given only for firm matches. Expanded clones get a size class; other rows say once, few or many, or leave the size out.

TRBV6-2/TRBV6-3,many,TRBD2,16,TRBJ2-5,TGTGCCAGCAGTTACGGAGCGGGAGAAGGGTCAGAGACCCAGTACTTC,CASSYGAGEGSETQYF
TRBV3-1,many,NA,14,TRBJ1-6,TGTGCCAGCAGCCAAGAGGCCAGAAATTCACCCCTCCACTTT,CASSQEARNSPLHF
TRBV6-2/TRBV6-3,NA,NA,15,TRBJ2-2,TGTGCCAGCAGTAATCTAGCTGATGTCACCGGGGAGCTGTTTTTT,CASSNLADVTGELFF
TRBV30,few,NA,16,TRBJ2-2,TGTGCCTGGAGGGACCGGGACGGCGGGGACACCGGGGAGCTGTTTTTT,CAWRDRDGGDTGELFF
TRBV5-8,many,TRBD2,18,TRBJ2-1,TGTGCCAGCAGCGACGGGACTAGCGGGAGTGGGATATGGAATGAGCAGTTCTTC,CASSDGTSGSGIWNEQFF
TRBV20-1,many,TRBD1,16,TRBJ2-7,TGCAGTGCTAGAGTAAAGTACACAGGGGGACGATACGAGCAGTACTTC,CSARVKYTGGRYEQYF
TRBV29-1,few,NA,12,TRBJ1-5,TGCAGCGTTGGGGAGGGAGCTCAGCCCCAGCATTTT,CSVGEGAQPQHF
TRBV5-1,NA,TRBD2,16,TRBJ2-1,TGTGCCAGCAGCTCCTCTCTAGCGGGAGTGGACAATGAGCAGTTCTTC,CASSSSLAGVDNEQFF
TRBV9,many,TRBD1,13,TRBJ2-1,TGTGCCAGCAGCGCGACAGGGTTCAATGAGCAGTTCTTC,CASSATGFNEQFF
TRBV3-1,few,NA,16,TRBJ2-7,TGTGCCAGCAGCCACTCTGGGGGCGTTGGATCCTACGAGCAGTACTTC,CASSHSGGVGSYEQYF
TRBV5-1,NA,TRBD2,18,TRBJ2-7,TGCGCCAGCAGCTTGGCCCCGACTAGCGGAGGGGGGGCCTACGAGCAGTACTTC,CASSLAPTSGGGAYEQYF
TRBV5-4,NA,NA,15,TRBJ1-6,TGTGCCAGCAGCCGGGAACTTGAAACCGTCTCACCCCTCCACTTT,CASSRELETVSPLHF
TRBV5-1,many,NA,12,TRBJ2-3,TGCGCCAGCAGCGCATCATGGGATACGCAGTATTTT,CASSASWDTQYF
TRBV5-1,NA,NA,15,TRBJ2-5,TGCGCCAGCAGCTTGACCGGTTCGGGAGTTGAGACCCAGTACTTC,CASSLTGSGVETQYF
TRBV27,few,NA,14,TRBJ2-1,TGTGCCAGCAGTTTCCGGGGGATTTACAATGAGCAGTTCTTC,CASSFRGIYNEQFF
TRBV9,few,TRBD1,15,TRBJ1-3,TGTGCCAGCAGCGTAGTCGGCAGGGGGCAAGACACCATATATTTT,CASSVVGRGQDTIYF
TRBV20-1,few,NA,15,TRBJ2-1,TGCAGTGCTAGAATAGCGGAAAGCTCCTACAATGAGCAGTTCTTC,CSARIAESSYNEQFF
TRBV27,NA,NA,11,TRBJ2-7,TGTGCCAGCAGTTCCACACGCGAGCAGTACTTC,CASSSTREQYF
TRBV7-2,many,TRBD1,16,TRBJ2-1,TGTGCCAGCAGCTTAAACGGACAGGGGACCTACAATGAGCAGTTCTTC,CASSLNGQGTYNEQFF
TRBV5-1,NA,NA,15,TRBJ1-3,TGCGCCAGCAGCCCGGGACTGGAAATAGGAAACACCATATATTTT,CASSPGLEIGNTIYF
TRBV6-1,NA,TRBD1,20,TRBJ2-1,TGTGCCAGCAGTGAAGCTTTGGGACAGGGGGCAAAAAGGGTAGACAATGAGCAGTTCTTC,CASSEALGQGAKRVDNEQFF
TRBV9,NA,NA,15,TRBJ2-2,TGTGCCAGCGACAAATCCGGAGTGAGCACCGGGGAGCTGTTTTTT,CASDKSGVSTGELFF